What follows are 17 T cell receptor beta chains derived from one specimen sequenced in a study of blood T cell repertoires in COVID-19. Generated by immunoSEQ multiplex PCR, the TCRdb table keeps only in-frame clones and is missing some. The sample contains roughly 180,000 clones, 82% of which appear only once. The sequenced material came from PBMCs or T cells enriched from blood (not recorded which). These receptors all stem from a man between 60 and 75 years old who had recovered from COVID-19.

This clone was detected a few times. The genes are TRBV5-5 and TRBJ2-3, with TRBD2 matching over 11 bases. Per germline, CDR1 SGHKS and CDR2 YYEKEE (reference sequence). J was trimmed by 4 bases and V by 0 bases; bases with no gene match: 7. The length of the CDR3 is 17 residues. CDR3 coding DNA: TGTGCCAGCAGCTTGGTACCTAGCGGGAGGATCGCAGATACGCAGTATTTT. This gives the protein CASSLVPSGRIADTQYF.

V and J are TRBV2 and TRBJ1-1; the D is unclear. The CDR3 runs 13 residues. CDR1 SNHLY and CDR2 FYNNEI come from the germline V gene. V was trimmed by 1 base and J by 1 base, leaving 4 bases between them. The chain's CDR3 is CASSEEQNTEAFF. CDR3 sequence (DNA): TGTGCCAGCAGTGAAGAGCAGAACACTGAAGCTTTCTTT.

Here the CDR3 reads CASSPVTGGNSPLHF. The CDR3 DNA is TGTGCCAGCAGTCCGGTGACAGGGGGTAATTCACCCCTCCACTTT. The chain uses TRBV28 and TRBJ1-6; 9 nucleotides align to TRBD1. Unmatched junction bases numbered 5, after V lost 5 bases and J lost 6 bases. The CDR3 extends over 15 amino acids. The germline gives CDR1 MDHEN, CDR2 SYDVKM.

The V and J genes are TRBV5-1 and TRBJ1-3; the match to TRBD1 covers 7 bases. This CDR3 is built from 17 residues. Germline trimming cut 0 bases from V and 0 bases from J; bases unmatched to any gene: 6. From germline, CDR1 is SGHRS and CDR2 YFSETQ. The CDR3 DNA reads as TGCGCCAGCAGCTTGGTCGGGACAGTCCTCTCTGGAAACACCATATATTTT. This encodes CASSLVGTVLSGNTIYF.

The rearrangement joins TRBV5-1 to TRBJ2-1; 7 bases align to TRBD2. From germline, CDR1 is SGHRS and CDR2 YFSETQ. V dropped 0 bases and J dropped 3; count of bases not matched to a gene: 3. CDR3 length: 15 amino acids. DNA for the CDR3: TGCGCCAGCAGCTTGGCGGGGGGTTTCTACAATGAGCAGTTCTTC. This translates into CASSLAGGFYNEQFF.

The table lists this clone with many counts. The gene calls are TRBV28 and TRBJ2-7, with TRBD2 identical over 12 bases. The trim removed 5 bases at V and 7 bases at J, leaving 15 bases unmatched. Germline V gene lookup returns CDR1 MDHEN and CDR2 SYDVKM. The CDR3 has 17 amino acids. The CDR3 here is CASSLIWTSGAIGEQYF. Here the CDR3 DNA reads TGTGCCAGCAGTCTGATCTGGACTAGCGGGGCTATTGGGGAGCAGTACTTC.

This chain links TRBV14 with TRBJ2-6; D perhaps matches TRBD2 (6 bases). CDR1 and CDR2 from the germline V gene are SGHDN and FVKESK. The CDR3 has 15 residues. V lost 1 base to trimming and J lost 3 bases, with 7 bases between them. CDR3 coding DNA: TGTGCCAGCAGCCAAGGGGGGGTTGGGGCCAACGTCCTGACTTTC. Protein sequence: CASSQGGVGANVLTF. Together with reference TRBV14 and TRBJ2-6, the CDR3 gives the full variable domain: EAGVTQFPSHSVIEKGQTVTLRCDPISGHDNLYWYRRVMGKEIKFLLHFVKESKQDESGMPNNRFLAERTGGTYSTLKVQPAELEDSGVYFCASSQGGVGANVLTFGAGSRLTVL.

This clone was seen only a few times. This chain joins TRBV6-6 and TRBJ1-1; D is possibly TRBD1 (6 bases). This CDR3 comprises 13 residues. The ends were cut back, 6 bases at V and 7 bases at J, with 15 bases in the middle. Germline CDR1 is MNHNY and CDR2 is SVGAGI (reference sequence). CDR3 DNA sequence: TGTGCCAGCAGCCTCGACAGGTCCGGTGAAGCTTTCTTT. Its protein is CASSLDRSGEAFF.

J is TRBJ2-7 and V is TRBV5-1; 9 nucleotides agree with TRBD1. The CDR3 runs to 14 residues. Losses at the gene ends were 3 bases for V and 5 bases for J; bases not matched to a gene: 6. The germline V gene has CDR1 SGHRS and CDR2 YFSETQ. The chain's CDR3 is CASSSTGGTDEQYF. The CDR3 DNA is TGCGCCAGCAGCTCCACAGGGGGCACCGACGAGCAGTACTTC.

The chain is built from TRBV5-1 and TRBJ2-2; maybe TRBD2 (6 bases). The germline V gene has CDR1 SGHRS and CDR2 YFSETQ. Trimming took 4 bases from V and 0 from J, leaving 13 bases between them. CDR3 length: 16 amino acids. The CDR3 bases are TGCGCCAGCAGCCCGGGGGTCGCCACGAACACCGGGGAGCTGTTTTTT. Amino acid sequence: CASSPGVATNTGELFF. The variable domain in full, completed from reference TRBV5-1 and TRBJ2-2, reads KAGVTQTPRYLIKTRGQQVTLSCSPISGHRSVSWYQQTPGQGLQFLFEYFSETQRNKGNFPGRFSGRQFSNSRSEMNVSTLELGDSALYLCASSPGVATNTGELFFGEGSRLTVL.

This sequence joins TRBV19 and TRBJ2-7, with 7 positions matching TRBD1. V shed 6 bases, J shed 3 bases, and the junction held 8 bases outside the gene matches. The germline gives CDR1 LNHDA, CDR2 SQIVND (reference sequence). The CDR3 length is 14 residues. Here the CDR3 reads CASRQQGSDYEQYF. The CDR3 nucleotides are TGTGCCAGTAGACAACAGGGGTCGGACTACGAGCAGTACTTC.

Concerning this clone itself: Other DNA sequences in the sample encode the same CDR3. The rearrangement uses TRBV18 and TRBJ1-3; 9 positions agree with TRBD1. From germline, CDR1 is KGHSH and CDR2 LQKENI. The CDR3 consists of 15 residues. After removal of 3 bases from V and 4 bases from J, the junction contained 4 bases not matched to a gene. The CDR3 DNA follows: TGTGCCAGCTCACCCCGGACAGGGGACGGAAACACCATATATTTT. Its protein product is CASSPRTGDGNTIYF. Full variable domain (remainder filled in from reference TRBV18 and TRBJ1-3): NAGVMQNPRHLVRRRGQEARLRCSPMKGHSHVYWYRQLPEEGLKFMVYLQKENIIDESGMPKERFSAEFPKEGPSILRIQQVVRGDSAAYFCASSPRTGDGNTIYFGEGSWLTVV.

This clone was seen a few times. The V gene is TRBV20-1, the J gene TRBJ2-2; 12 nucleotides match TRBD2. V lost 3 bases and J lost 7; bases outside the gene matches: 9. The CDR3 runs to 16 residues. Germline CDR1 DFQATT, CDR2 SNEGSKA (reference sequence). For the CDR3, the DNA is TGCAGTGCTAGTCTTCCTAGCGGGGGGGCTGGCGGGGAGCTGTTTTTT. As protein: CSASLPSGGAGGELFF.

This chain links TRBV7-8 with TRBJ2-7; 9 bases match TRBD2. Germline trimming cut 4 bases from V and 5 bases from J; bases unmatched to any gene: 12. There are 16 residues in the CDR3. Germline lookup yields CDR1 SGHVS and CDR2 FQNEAQ. CDR3 region: CASSSPGVAGAHEQYF. As DNA, the CDR3 is TGTGCCAGCAGCTCCCCAGGGGTAGCGGGAGCCCACGAGCAGTACTTC.

The chain couples TRBV27 to TRBJ2-6; D is ambiguous. Germline V gene lookup returns CDR1 MNHEY and CDR2 SMNVEV (reference sequence). V gave up 4 bases and J gave up 0 bases, with 16 bases separating them. The CDR3 totals 18 residues. CDR3 nucleotides: TGTGCCAGCAGTTCCCCGACCAGGTTTAGCTCTGGGGCCAACGTCCTGACTTTC. Residues: CASSSPTRFSSGANVLTF.

The chain links TRBV19 to TRBJ2-1; D is ambiguous. CDR3 length: 16 residues. The germline V gene encodes CDR1 LNHDA and CDR2 SQIVND (reference sequence). Trimming left V 4 bases short and J 0 bases short, with 13 bases between. CDR3 sequence reads: CASSRRTWSSYNEQFF. The DNA of the CDR3 is TGTGCCAGTAGTAGAAGAACATGGAGCTCCTACAATGAGCAGTTCTTC.

This clone showed up many times. The chain uses TRBV27 and TRBJ2-3; 12 nucleotides align to TRBD2. The V gene end was trimmed by 7 bases and the J gene end by 3 bases; junction bases not matched to a gene: 11. CDR1 and CDR2 from the germline V gene are MNHEY and SMNVEV (reference sequence). The CDR3 extends over 17 amino acids. CDR3 in DNA: TGTGCCAGCATACGGTCTAGCGGGAGGGCCTATACAGATACGCAGTATTTT. It is translated as CASIRSSGRAYTDTQYF.